This T cell receptor (beta chain) was found in a study of cytotoxic CD8 clonotypes in ibrutinib-treated CLL. Study-wide results and caveats: Against age-matched healthy donors, baseline clonality ran higher and tracked circulating CD8+ T-cell counts. Upon ibrutinib response clonality rose, and upon progression it fell back toward baseline. Sustained-remission and progressing patients had unequal sampling times.

This CDR3 region has 16 residues. Germline-derived CDR1 and CDR2 are SQVTM and ANQGSEA. V was clipped by 4 bases and J by 4 bases; unmatched bases: 15. To note about this clone: No antigen is known for it.

TCRdb's copy holds only in-frame clones and misses some; the assay was immunoSEQ multiplex PCR. The repertoire holds approximately 92,000 clones, with more than 70% as singletons. Specimen: PBMCs, collected after 24 months of ibrutinib treatment. V gene TRBV29-1 combines with J gene TRBJ1-2; 7 bases agree with TRBD1. The TCR sequence derives from a human donor with chronic lymphocytic leukemia. The CDR3 reads CSVGVGQPNTFYGYTF. The DNA for the CDR3 is TGCAGCGTTGGCGTGGGACAGCCCAATACATTCTATGGCTACACCTTC.